This T cell receptor (beta chain) was observed in a study of cytomegalovirus exposure and HLA in healthy donors (dated by TCRdb to 2016 to 2017). Notes on the research overall: An earlier analysis of some 620 of the donors reported around 280 Gb of sequence data and 117 million unique TCR beta sequences obtained from 180 million or so T cells. The number of donors typed differed by locus, with roughly 629-640 for A, B, C, DRB1 and DQB1, approximately 500 for DQA1, 606 for DPA1, and some 470 for DPB1. Both class I and class II loci were covered by HLA typing, at four-digit resolution. In a later genetic analysis, genome-wide SNP genotypes for 398 of the 666 donors were used, and that subset was treated as a discovery cohort. Among around 400 genotyped donors of the cohort, an average of around 250,000 unique TCR beta nucleotide sequences was sequenced per donor, of which 15% to 20% were non-productive. An earlier analysis of roughly 580 of the donors used high-throughput TCR beta sequencing to judge whether each TCR beta V gene segment behaved as functional or pseudogenic. Besides the first cohort of about 730 subjects, a separate validation cohort made up of around 120 different subjects was used. Among the approximately 400 genotyped donors, around 79% belonged to the genetic ancestry cluster associated with self-reported Caucasian donors. The study was designed to test whether signatures of past pathogen exposure could be identified by cataloging public T cell receptors. The study combined high-throughput TCR immunosequencing, statistical association of individual TCRs with disease status, and machine learning to predict cytomegalovirus infection status. A later analysis re-analyzed previously published TCR beta repertoires from about 730 donors and added high-resolution HLA genotyping to study TCR occurrence patterns. All discovery cohort repertoires had been generated using a single sequencing platform. The T cell repertoires of about 700 subjects were profiled by immunosequencing and related to cytomegalovirus serostatus. An early release that covered about 640 HLA-typed donors contained 250 to 350 gigabases of sequencing data and about 84 million unique TCR sequences. Several DR-DQ haplotypes were treated as single units for association and clustering because of strong linkage in the cohort. The later analysis used no new phenotypic data to find candidate immune exposures, relying instead on TCR beta sequences and their occurrence across donors. Donor age, sex, ethnicity and CMV serostatus were collected together with the repertoire data. Points the paper makes about the study in general: An earlier analysis of approximately 600 of the donors showed that most TCR beta V segments appeared in productive rearrangements either about 90% or about 30% of the time, which broadly matched IMGT annotations. While some public TCRs were present in many individuals, most TCR sequences turned up only very rarely across donors. This cohort had only TCR beta chains sequenced, and the lack of alpha or paired-chain data limited which features could be detected. In both the original and validation cohorts, the classifier was reported to diagnose cytomegalovirus status with high specificity and sensitivity. Compared with equally common non-associated chains, HLA-associated TCR beta chains in a later analysis were more clonally expanded and had lower generation probabilities. According to a later analysis, most CMV-associated TCR beta chains appeared to be HLA-restricted, and the HLA associations seemed to be driven largely by CMV exposure. Because counts were too low, roughly 16 rarely observed V segments, including chromosome 9 orphons, were left out of the earlier analysis of about 620 of the donors. A further reported finding was that TCR beta sequences accurately predicted the HLA-A and HLA-B alleles for most subjects in the first cohort. Compared with the roughly 670-donor mean, donors in an Asian-associated ancestry cluster had fewer N-insertions in productive TCRs, according to a later genetic analysis. HLA typing was unavailable for some donors at each locus, so association tests used only the typed subset. A later analysis found that TCR association rates varied across HLA loci, with DRB1 alleles showing the most associated TCRs and HLA-C alleles the fewest. Presence/absence analyses assumed roughly uniform sequencing depth across donors, an assumption that may not hold. Three of the identified cytomegalovirus-associated TCR beta chains were confirmed in vitro to be specific for cytomegalovirus antigens. The study gave a list of 150 to 200 TCR beta chains associated with cytomegalovirus. V-gene and J-gene trimming of TCR beta chains was associated with a missense DCLRE1C variant in a later genetic analysis, and the association was replicated in an independent cohort. The authors suggested that the approach could potentially be extended to other disease states and immunological phenotypes. CMV serostatus was the only immune exposure information available for the cohort. A group of highly shared sequence variants was considered likely to be a technical artifact of the sequencing pipeline. A later analysis associated 16,951 TCR beta sequences with specific HLA alleles at a false discovery rate of 0.05. Assigning TCR associations to individual alleles was difficult when HLA alleles, especially DR and DQ, strongly co-occurred. In a later analysis, several top co-occurrence clusters were reported to appear linked to parvovirus B19, influenza, CMV and Epstein-Barr virus. Linkage disequilibrium might explain the correlated functional status among segregating V segments, but an unknown experimental factor could not be ruled out.

The library was obtained by the immunoSEQ multiplex PCR assay. A mixture of 60 forward primers for TCR Vbeta segments and 13 reverse primers for TCR Jbeta segments was used in the multiplex PCR. The CDR3 region of rearranged TCR beta genes was amplified from genomic DNA with a multiplex PCR assay. On the Illumina HiSeq System, the amplified TCR beta libraries were sequenced as 87-base-pair reads. The authors' analysis ran thus. A later analysis counted 75 million to 100 million unique TCR beta chains across the 600 to 850 repertoires, and some 11 million of these chains were shared by at least two donors. A nearest-neighbor algorithm error-corrected the raw reads and collapsed the reads into unique sequences, merging closely related sequences to remove PCR and sequencing errors. Alignment of CDR3 sequences to IMGT reference sequences was used to assign V, D and J gene segments. For a sequence to be retained, at least a six-nucleotide match to both a V gene segment and a J gene segment was required. A rearrangement counted as productive if the CDR3 had no stop codons and remained in frame with V and J, and every other rearrangement counted as non-productive. Following IMGT convention, CDR3 was defined as the stretch from the second conserved V-encoded cysteine to the conserved J-encoded phenylalanine. The earlier analysis of 500 to 650 of the donors excluded any sequence lacking an unambiguous match to a single V gene segment. In an earlier analysis of around 590 of the donors, a V segment was called functional when productive rearrangements were above 56.7%, and segregating when the standard deviation between donors exceeded 5%. A statistical classification framework was built to diagnose cytomegalovirus status from the catalog of TCR beta chain sequences. In a later analysis, V and J genes were assigned by comparing TCR nucleotide sequences against IMGT/GENE-DB human TR gene sequences. A later analysis assigned CDR3 sequences and most-parsimonious VDJ recombination scenarios with the TCRdist pipeline. In a later analysis, each TCR beta chain was defined by its CDR3 amino acid sequence together with its V-gene family, and reads lacking a unique V-gene family were excluded. A later analysis removed 450 to 600 highly shared, low-generation-probability nucleotide sequences to deal with suspected cross-contamination and a sequencing artifact. A later analysis calculated a clonal expansion index for each public chain from normalized within-repertoire ranks of inferred template counts. Generation probabilities in a later analysis came from a VDJ recombination model fitted to out-of-frame rearrangements, and those results were checked against IGoR. A later analysis scored TCR-TCR, TCR-HLA and TCR-CMV co-occurrence with hypergeometric tests, applying a repertoire-size bias correction to TCR pairs. A later analysis estimated false discovery rates by permuting HLA or CMV assignments 20 times. In a later analysis, co-occurring TCRs were grouped using DBSCAN, with TCRdist sequence similarity added in when clustering inside HLA-allele-positive subsets. Repertoires with fewer than 30,000 or more than 120,000 public chains, plus five repertoires with anomalous nucleotide sharing, were excluded from co-occurrence clustering. Entries here come from immuneACCESS through TCRdb and include only in-frame sequences with V and J called. Some clones fail to appear in such tables; in the studies checked, an unresolved V gene covers under half of the shortfall, and the cause of the remainder is unknown. That table gives V, J and clone size, and the DNA gave D and trimming. This sample comprises some 190,000 clones, more than 60% of them detected only once. 1.4% to 1.5% of the sample is held by the ten biggest clonotypes.

In the case of this clone: Its specific antigen is unknown. Base-call qualities are not available, and no considerably larger clone is one nucleotide away.

The cohort was made up of about 670 healthy bone marrow donors. At the time of sampling, all cohort members were nominally healthy, though unrecorded immune exposures were likely present. The donor tested CMV seronegative and was one of the 352 seronegative cohort members. Each donor provided a peripheral blood sample, and peripheral blood mononuclear cells were used for TCR beta sequencing. The Qiagen DNeasy Blood Extraction Kit was used to extract genomic DNA from the blood cell samples. This clonotype was obtained from a man aged 18 to 29 in good health and CMV-seronegative. Sequenced input: PBMCs.

The base sequence is TGTGCCAGCAGCTTCCCTCTAGCGAGAGGATCCGACACAGATACGCAGTATTTT. Translation gives CASSFPLARGSDTDTQYF. Here the chain combines TRBV7-2 and TRBJ2-3; a weak D assignment points to TRBD2 (6 bases agree). V gives up 3 bases and J gives up 2 bases, and the segment between their germline ends measures 21 bases. The CDR3 measures 18 amino acids from cysteine to phenylalanine. Kept here is only the CDR3 DNA, which spans 54 bases and is read in frame from base 1. CDR1 and CDR2 were assigned from the germline V gene as SGHTA and FQGNSA.